This T cell receptor (beta chain) originates from a study of T cells after yellow fever vaccination. Whole-study context: When fractions had low cell numbers, they were prepared with SMART-Seq v4 Ultra Low Input. General study findings and limits: Clones from primary vaccination mostly reappeared after the booster (roughly 95% CD4, about 85% CD8).

The 5'RACE template-switching step produced TCR cDNA and added a universal primer site and UMIs. Each CDR3 protein gets one entry after TCRdb re-called the 5' RACE reads with MiXCR. The data show some 390,000 distinct CDR3 sequences, with around 20% seen just once and around 17% held by the top ten. This clonotype was observed a handful of times. The antigen remains undetermined. CDR3 length equals 11 residues. In germline, CDR1 is SQVTM, CDR2 ANQGSEA. Trimming shortened V by 6 bases and J by 3 bases, and 6 bases separated the two germline ends. This sequence joins TRBV29-1 and TRBJ2-4; no clear D. The starting material was PBMCs, obtained before the yellow fever booster vaccination. The receptor comes from a man between 18 and 35 years old who received the YFV17D yellow fever vaccine. In DNA form, the CDR3 reads TGCAGCGTAGTATTCAAAAACATTCAGTACTTC. It translates to CSVVFKNIQYF.